These T cell receptor beta chains were read from a single sample in a study of blood T cell repertoires in COVID-19. Method: immunoSEQ multiplex PCR; TCRdb's copy keeps in-frame clones and lacks some. The sample carries some 180,000 clones, 76% recorded once. The source material was peripheral blood. The receptor set was obtained from a woman in her fifties or sixties with active or convalescent COVID-19. Both conserved end residues are part of each CDR3. The order of the fields is V gene, CDR3 length, clone size, J gene, CDR3 protein. Only some rows state a clone size, as once, few, many or a class for expanded clones.

TRBV19	12	NA	TRBJ1-2	CASSGSRYGYTF
TRBV19	14	NA	TRBJ1-1	CASSIGTGNTEAFF
TRBV5-6	16	NA	TRBJ2-1	CASSLAGTGEGNEQFF
TRBV27	13	NA	TRBJ2-3	CASGWESRDTQYF
TRBV6-6	16	few	TRBJ2-3	CASSRWVSGGADTQYF
TRBV7-3	16	NA	TRBJ2-1	CASSLRVRGEYNEQFF
TRBV7-3	13	few	TRBJ2-3	CASSRESTDTQYF
TRBV3-1/TRBV3-2	15	NA	TRBJ2-7	CASSPDSGPPYEQYF
TRBV5-4	16	few	TRBJ2-2	CASSLVPTTGTGELFF
TRBV9	15	NA	TRBJ2-3	CASSVRAGGSDTQYF